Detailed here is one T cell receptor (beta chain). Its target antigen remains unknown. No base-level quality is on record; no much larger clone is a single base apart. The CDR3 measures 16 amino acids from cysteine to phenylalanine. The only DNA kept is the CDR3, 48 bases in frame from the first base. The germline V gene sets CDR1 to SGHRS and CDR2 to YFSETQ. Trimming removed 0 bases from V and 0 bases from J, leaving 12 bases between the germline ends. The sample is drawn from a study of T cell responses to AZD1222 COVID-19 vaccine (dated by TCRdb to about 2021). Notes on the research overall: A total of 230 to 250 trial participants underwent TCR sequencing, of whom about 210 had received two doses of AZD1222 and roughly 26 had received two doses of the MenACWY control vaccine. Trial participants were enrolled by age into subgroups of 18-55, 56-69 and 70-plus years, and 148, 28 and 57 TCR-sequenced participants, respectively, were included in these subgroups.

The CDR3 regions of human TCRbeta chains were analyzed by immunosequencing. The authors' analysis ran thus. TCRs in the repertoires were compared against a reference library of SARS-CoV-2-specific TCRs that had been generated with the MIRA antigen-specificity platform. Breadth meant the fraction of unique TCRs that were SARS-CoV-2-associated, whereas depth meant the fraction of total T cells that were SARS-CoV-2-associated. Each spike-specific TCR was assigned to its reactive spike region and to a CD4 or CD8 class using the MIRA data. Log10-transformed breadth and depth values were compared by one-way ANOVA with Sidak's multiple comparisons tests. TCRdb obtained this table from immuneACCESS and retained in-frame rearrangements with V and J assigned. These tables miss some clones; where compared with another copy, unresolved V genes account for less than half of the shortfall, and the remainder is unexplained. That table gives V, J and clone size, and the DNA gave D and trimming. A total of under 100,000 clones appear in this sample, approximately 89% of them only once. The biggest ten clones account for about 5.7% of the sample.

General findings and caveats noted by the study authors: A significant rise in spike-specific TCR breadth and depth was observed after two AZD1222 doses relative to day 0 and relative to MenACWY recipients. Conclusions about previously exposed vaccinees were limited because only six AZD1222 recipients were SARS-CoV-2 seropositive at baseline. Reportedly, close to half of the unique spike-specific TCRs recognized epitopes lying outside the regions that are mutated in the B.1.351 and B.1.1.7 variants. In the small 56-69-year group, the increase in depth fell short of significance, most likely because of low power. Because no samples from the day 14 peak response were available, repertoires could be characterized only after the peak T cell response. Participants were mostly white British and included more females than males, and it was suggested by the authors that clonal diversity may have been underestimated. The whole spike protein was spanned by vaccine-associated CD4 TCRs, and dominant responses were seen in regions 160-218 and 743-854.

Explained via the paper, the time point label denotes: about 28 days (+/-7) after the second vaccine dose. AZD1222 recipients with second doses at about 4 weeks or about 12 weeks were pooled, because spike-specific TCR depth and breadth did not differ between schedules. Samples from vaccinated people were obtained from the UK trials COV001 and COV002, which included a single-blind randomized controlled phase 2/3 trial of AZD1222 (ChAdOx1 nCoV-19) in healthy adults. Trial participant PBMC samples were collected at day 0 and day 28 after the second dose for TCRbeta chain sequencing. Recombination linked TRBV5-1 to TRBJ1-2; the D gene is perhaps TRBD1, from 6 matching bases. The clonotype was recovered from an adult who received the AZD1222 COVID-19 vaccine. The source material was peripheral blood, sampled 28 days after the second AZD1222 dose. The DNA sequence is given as TGCGCCAGCAGCTTGGCTGCAGGGGACACTAACTATGGCTACACCTTC. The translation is CASSLAAGDTNYGYTF.